The source of this T cell receptor beta chain is a study of T cell repertoires in ileal Crohn's disease. Study-wide background: Patients had a median approximately 8-year disease duration, and about 40% were active smokers.

The protocol was immunoSEQ multiplex PCR, while the TCRdb copy is restricted to in-frame clones and leaves out a portion. The data hold 11,000 to 15,000 clones, with 78% observed a single time. Details on this clone: Antigen: not known.

Whole-study results and caveats: Clonality above 26.8% at surgery always came with endoscopic recurrence. Sorted CD8 T cells held more high-frequency clones than CD4.

The CDR3 runs 15 residues. In germline, CDR1 is SGHNT, CDR2 YYREEE (reference sequence). With 4 bases removed from V and 3 bases from J, the gap between germline ends came to 16 bases. The sequencing input was ileal tissue. The rearrangement links TRBV5-4 to TRBJ1-2; D is perhaps TRBD1 (5 bases). The origin of this receptor is an adult with Crohn's disease. The CDR3 loop reads CASSGDSSRDYGYTF. CDR3 bases: TGTGCCAGCAGCGGTGACAGTTCTCGTGACTATGGCTACACCTTC.